These 5 T cell receptor beta chains originate from one sample sequenced in a study of blood T cell repertoires in COVID-19. TCRdb's copy holds only in-frame clones and misses some; the assay was immunoSEQ multiplex PCR. The data show around 99,000 clones, 84% seen once. The sample comprised peripheral blood. The origin of the receptors is a woman aged 45-65 years with acute or convalescent COVID-19.

The gene calls are TRBV7-3 and TRBJ2-7, with 10 bases matching TRBD2. V shed 4 bases and J 5 bases; nucleotides not matched to a gene: 5. CDR1 SGHTA and CDR2 FQGTGA come from the germline V gene. CDR3 length equals 14 residues. The CDR3 is CASSSGLANDEQYF. The CDR3 nucleotides are TGTGCCAGCAGCTCGGGACTAGCGAACGACGAGCAGTACTTC. Looking up the rest from reference TRBV7-3 and TRBJ2-7 gives the full variable domain: GAGVSQTPSNKVTEKGKYVELRCDPISGHTALYWYRQSLGQGPEFLIYFQGTGAADDSGLPNDRFFAVRPEGSVSTLKIQRTERGDSAVYLCASSSGLANDEQYFGPGTRLTVT.

This clone was recorded once. This chain joins TRBV9 and TRBJ2-2, with 8 bases matching TRBD1. The ends lost 4 bases at V and 4 bases at J; junction bases unmatched: 6. The CDR3 has 15 residues. Germline loops: CDR1 SGDLS, CDR2 YYNGEE. CDR3 DNA sequence: TGTGCCAGCAGCCCCAGGGGGCTGGGCACCGGGGAGCTGTTTTTT. It translates to CASSPRGLGTGELFF. Using reference TRBV9 and TRBJ2-2 for the parts outside the CDR3, the full variable domain is DSGVTQTPKHLITATGQRVTLRCSPRSGDLSVYWYQQSLDQGLQFLIQYYNGEERAKGNILERFSAQQFPDLHSELNLSSLELGDSALYFCASSPRGLGTGELFFGEGSRLTVL.

This clone has just one count. The gene calls are TRBV9 and TRBJ2-1, with TRBD1 matching 10 bases. CDR1 and CDR2 from the germline V gene are SGDLS and YYNGEE. This CDR3 region has 17 residues. V lost 0 bases, J lost 7 bases, and 10 bases stayed unmatched. CDR3 coding DNA: TGTGCCAGCAGCGTAGCTGGGCCAGGACAGGGGGTGAATGAGCAGTTCTTC. Its translation is CASSVAGPGQGVNEQFF.

The chain has TRBV28 and TRBJ1-1; TRBD1 might be the D (5 bases). The CDR3 loop spans 15 amino acids. Germline V gene data show CDR1 as MDHEN and CDR2 as SYDVKM. The ends were cut back, 3 bases at V and 0 bases at J, with 11 bases in the middle. The CDR3 nucleotides read TGTGCCAGCAGTTTCGTCCAGGGTCTGAACACTGAAGCTTTCTTT. Translating gives CASSFVQGLNTEAFF.

V and J are TRBV12-3 or TRBV12-4 and TRBJ1-5, with D possibly TRBD1 on 5 matching bases. The CDR3 totals 13 residues. V lost 3 bases and J 2 bases, leaving 5 bases between the germline ends. The CDR3 loop reads CASSFRGNQPQHF. The DNA of the CDR3 is TGTGCCAGCAGTTTCAGGGGCAATCAGCCCCAGCATTTT.